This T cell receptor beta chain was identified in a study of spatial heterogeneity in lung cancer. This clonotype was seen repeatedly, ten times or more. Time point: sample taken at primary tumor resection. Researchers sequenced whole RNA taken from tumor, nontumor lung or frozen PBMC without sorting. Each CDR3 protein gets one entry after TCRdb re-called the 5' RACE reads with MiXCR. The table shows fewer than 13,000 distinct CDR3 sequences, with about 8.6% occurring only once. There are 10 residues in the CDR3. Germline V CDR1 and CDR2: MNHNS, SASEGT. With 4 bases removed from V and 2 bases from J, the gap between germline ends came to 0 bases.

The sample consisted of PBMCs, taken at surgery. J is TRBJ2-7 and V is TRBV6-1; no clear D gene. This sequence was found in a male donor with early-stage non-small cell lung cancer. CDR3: CASSAYEQYF. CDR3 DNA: TGTGCCAGCAGTGCCTACGAGCAGTACTTC.